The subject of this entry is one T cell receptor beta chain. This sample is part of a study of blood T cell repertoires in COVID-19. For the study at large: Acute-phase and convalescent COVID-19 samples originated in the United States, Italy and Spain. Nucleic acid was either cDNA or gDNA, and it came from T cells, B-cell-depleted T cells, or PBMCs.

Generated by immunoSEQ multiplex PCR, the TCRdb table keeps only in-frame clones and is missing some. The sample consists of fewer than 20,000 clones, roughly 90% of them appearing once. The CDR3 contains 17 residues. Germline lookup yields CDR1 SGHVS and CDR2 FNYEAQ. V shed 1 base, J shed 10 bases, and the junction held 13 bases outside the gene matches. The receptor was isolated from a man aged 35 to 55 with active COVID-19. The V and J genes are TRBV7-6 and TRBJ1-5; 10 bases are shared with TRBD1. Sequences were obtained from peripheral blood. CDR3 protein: CASSLEGTGEIPGPQHF. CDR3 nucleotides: TGTGCCAGCAGCTTAGAGGGGACAGGGGAGATTCCGGGACCCCAGCATTTT.